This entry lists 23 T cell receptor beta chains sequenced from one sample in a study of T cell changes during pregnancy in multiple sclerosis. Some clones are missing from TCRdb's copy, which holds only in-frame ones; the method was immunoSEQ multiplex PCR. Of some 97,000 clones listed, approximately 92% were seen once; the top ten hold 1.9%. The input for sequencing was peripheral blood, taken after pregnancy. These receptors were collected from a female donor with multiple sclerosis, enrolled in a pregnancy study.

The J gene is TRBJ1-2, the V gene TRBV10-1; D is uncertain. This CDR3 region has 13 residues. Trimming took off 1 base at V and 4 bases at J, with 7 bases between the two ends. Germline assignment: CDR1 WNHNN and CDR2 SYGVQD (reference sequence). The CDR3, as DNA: TGCGCCAGCAGTGAGTTACAGATCTATGGCTACACCTTC. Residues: CASSELQIYGYTF.

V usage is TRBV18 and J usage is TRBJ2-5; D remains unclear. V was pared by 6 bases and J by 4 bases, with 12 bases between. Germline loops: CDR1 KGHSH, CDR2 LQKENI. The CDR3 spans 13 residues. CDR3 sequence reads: CASSSSPVETQYF. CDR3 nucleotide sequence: TGTGCCAGCTCCTCCTCCCCGGTAGAGACCCAGTACTTC.

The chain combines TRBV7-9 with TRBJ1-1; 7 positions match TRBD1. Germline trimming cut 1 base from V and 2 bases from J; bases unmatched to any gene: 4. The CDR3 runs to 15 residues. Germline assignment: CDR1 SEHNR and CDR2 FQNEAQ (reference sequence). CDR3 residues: CASSLVGQINTEAFF. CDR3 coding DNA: TGTGCCAGCAGCTTAGTGGGACAGATTAACACTGAAGCTTTCTTT.

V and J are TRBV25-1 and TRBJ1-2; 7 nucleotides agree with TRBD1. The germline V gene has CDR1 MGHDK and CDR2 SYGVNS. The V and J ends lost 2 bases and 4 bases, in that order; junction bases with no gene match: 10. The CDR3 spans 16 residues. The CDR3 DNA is TGTGCCAGCAGTGAAGTGGGGTCTACAGGGGCCTATGGCTACACCTTC. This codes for CASSEVGSTGAYGYTF.

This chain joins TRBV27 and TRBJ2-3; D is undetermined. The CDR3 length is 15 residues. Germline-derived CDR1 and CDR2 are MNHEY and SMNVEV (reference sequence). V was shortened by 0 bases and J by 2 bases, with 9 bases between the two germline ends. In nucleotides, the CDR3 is TGTGCCAGCAGTTTATCACTACCGGACACAGATACGCAGTATTTT. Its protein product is CASSLSLPDTDTQYF.

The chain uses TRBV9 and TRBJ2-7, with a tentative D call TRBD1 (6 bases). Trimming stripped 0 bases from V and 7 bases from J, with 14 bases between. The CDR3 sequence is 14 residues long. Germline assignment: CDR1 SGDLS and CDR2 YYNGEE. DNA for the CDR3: TGTGCCAGCAGCGTAGGGGGGACACCTACTGAGCAGTACTTC. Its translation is CASSVGGTPTEQYF.

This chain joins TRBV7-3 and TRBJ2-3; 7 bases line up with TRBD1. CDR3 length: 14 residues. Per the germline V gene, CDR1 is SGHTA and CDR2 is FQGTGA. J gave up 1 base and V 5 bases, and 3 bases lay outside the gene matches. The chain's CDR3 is CASSVDRGTDTQYF. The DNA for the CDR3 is TGTGCCAGCAGCGTAGACAGGGGCACAGATACGCAGTATTTT.

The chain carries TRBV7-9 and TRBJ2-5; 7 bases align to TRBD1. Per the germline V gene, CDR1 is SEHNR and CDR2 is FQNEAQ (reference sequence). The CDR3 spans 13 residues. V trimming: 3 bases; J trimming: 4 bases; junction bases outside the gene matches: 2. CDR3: CASSLTGSETQYF. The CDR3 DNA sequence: TGTGCCAGCAGCTTGACAGGGTCAGAGACCCAGTACTTC.

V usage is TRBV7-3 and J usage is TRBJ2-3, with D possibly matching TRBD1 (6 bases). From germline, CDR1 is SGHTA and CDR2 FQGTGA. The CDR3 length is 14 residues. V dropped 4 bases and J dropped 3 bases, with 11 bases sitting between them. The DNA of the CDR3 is TGTGCCAGCAGCTCCCATCAGGGGACAGATACGCAGTATTTT. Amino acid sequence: CASSSHQGTDTQYF.

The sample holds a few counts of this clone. The CDR3 DNA is TGTGCCAGCAGCTATCGGGTCGGGGAGCTGTTTTTT. Its protein is CASSYRVGELFF. The genes are TRBV14 and TRBJ2-2; D gene unclear. Germline V gives CDR1 SGHDN, CDR2 FVKESK. This CDR3 has 12 residues. Trimming took 5 bases from V and 7 from J, leaving 8 bases between them.

Written as DNA, the CDR3 is TGTGCCAGAAGCTCCCAACTAGCGGGACAACTAGGTTCTAGCACAGATACGCAGTATTTT. The encoded protein is CARSSQLAGQLGSSTDTQYF. The gene calls are TRBV5-3 and TRBJ2-3, with 10 bases fitting TRBD2. TRBV5-3 is known as an ORF, though its function is uncertain. V dropped 3 bases and J dropped 0; count of bases not matched to a gene: 16. This CDR3 spans 20 amino acids.

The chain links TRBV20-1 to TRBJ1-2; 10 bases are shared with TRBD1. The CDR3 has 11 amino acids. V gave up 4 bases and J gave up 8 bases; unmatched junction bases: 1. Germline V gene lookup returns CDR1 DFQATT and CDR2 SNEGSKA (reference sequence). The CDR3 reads CSATTGGGYTF. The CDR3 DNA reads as TGCAGTGCTACGACAGGGGGCGGCTACACCTTC.

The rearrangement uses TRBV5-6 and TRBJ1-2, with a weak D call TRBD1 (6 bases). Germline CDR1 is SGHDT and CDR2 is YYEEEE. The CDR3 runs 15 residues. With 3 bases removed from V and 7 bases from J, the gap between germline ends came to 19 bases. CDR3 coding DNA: TGTGCCAGCAGCTCCCCACGCACCGGGACAAGTGGCTACACCTTC. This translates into CASSSPRTGTSGYTF.

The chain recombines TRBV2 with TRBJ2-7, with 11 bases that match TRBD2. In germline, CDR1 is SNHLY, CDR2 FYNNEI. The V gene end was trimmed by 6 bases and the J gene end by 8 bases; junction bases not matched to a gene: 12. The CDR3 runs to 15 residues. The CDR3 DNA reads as TGTGCCAGCAGCCGACTAGCGGGGCAGACTAAGCAGCAGTACTTC. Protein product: CASSRLAGQTKQQYF. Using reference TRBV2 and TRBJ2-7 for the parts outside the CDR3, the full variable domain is EPEVTQTPSHQVTQMGQEVILRCVPISNHLYFYWYRQILGQKVEFLVSFYNNEISEKSEIFDDQFSVERPDGSNFTLKIRSTKLEDSAMYFCASSRLAGQTKQQYFGPGTRLTVT.

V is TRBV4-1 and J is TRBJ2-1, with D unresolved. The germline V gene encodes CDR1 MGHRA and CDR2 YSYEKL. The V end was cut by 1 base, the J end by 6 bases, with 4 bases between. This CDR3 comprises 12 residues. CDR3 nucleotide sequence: TGCGCCAGCAGCCAAGTGGCCAATGAGCAGTTCTTC. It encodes CASSQVANEQFF.

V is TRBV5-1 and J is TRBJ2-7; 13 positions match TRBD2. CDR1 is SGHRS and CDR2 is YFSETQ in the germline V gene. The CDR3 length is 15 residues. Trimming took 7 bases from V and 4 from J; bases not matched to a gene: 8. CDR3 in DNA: TGCGCCAGCGGCGAGGGGACTAGCGGGGTTTACGAGCAGTACTTC. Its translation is CASGEGTSGVYEQYF.

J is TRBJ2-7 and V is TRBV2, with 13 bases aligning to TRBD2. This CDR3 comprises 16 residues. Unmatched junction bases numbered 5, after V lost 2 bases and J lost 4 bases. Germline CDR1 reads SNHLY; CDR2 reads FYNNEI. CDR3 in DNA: TGTGCCAGCAGTGAATACGGACTAGCGGGGGTTTACGAGCAGTACTTC. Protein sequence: CASSEYGLAGVYEQYF.

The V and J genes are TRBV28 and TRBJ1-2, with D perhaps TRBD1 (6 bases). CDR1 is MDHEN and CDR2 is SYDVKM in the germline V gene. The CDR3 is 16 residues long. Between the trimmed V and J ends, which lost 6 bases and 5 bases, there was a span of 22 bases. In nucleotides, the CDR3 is TGTGCCAGCAGAGGGGGGGGGCATCAGAGAGAATATGGCTACACCTTC. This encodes CASRGGGHQREYGYTF.

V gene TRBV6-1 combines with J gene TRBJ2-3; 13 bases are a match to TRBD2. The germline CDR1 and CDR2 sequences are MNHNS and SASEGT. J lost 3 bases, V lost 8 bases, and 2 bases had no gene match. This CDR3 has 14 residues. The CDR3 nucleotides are TGTGCCAGCTTGACTAGCGGGGGGACAGATACGCAGTATTTT. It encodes CASLTSGGTDTQYF.

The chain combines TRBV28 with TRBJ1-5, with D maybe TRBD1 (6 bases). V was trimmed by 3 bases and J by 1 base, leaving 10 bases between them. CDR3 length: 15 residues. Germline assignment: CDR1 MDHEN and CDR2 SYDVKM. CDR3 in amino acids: CASSLGATSNQPQHF. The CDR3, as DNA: TGTGCCAGCAGTTTGGGGGCTACAAGCAATCAGCCCCAGCATTTT.

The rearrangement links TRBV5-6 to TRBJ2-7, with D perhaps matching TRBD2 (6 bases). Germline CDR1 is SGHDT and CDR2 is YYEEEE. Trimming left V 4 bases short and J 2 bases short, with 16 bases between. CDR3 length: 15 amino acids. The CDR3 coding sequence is TGTGCCAGCAGCCGTGGGGGGACCGGACCCTACGAGCAGTACTTC. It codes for CASSRGGTGPYEQYF.

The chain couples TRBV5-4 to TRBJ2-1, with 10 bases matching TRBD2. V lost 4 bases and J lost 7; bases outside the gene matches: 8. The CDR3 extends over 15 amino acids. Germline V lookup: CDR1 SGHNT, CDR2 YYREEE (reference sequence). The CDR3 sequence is CASSLGVAGGNEQFF. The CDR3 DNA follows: TGTGCCAGCAGCCTCGGGGTAGCGGGAGGAAATGAGCAGTTCTTC.

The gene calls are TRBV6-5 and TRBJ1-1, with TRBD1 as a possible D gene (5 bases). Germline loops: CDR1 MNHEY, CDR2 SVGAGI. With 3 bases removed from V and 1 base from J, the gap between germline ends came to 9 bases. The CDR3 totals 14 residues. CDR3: CASSYGDSNTEAFF. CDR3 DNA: TGTGCCAGCAGTTATGGGGACTCGAACACTGAAGCTTTCTTT.